Detailed here is one T cell receptor beta chain. Exposed study participants had met a COVID-19 case within 2 weeks before entry. Germline V lookup: CDR1 SGHRS, CDR2 YFSETQ. CDR3 length: 15 amino acids. The V gene end was trimmed by 4 bases and the J gene end by 4 bases; junction bases not matched to a gene: 7. Profiling relied on immunoSEQ multiplex PCR, and the TCRdb table lists in-frame clones only, not all of them. The sample gives roughly 140,000 clones, roughly 84% of which show up once; 5.5% to 7.5% is in the top ten. This entry belongs to a study of blood T cell repertoires in COVID-19. The genes are TRBV5-1 and TRBJ1-1, with TRBD1 identical over 10 bases. The source is a woman aged 50 to 65 who had been exposed to COVID-19. The material sequenced was PBMCs or T cells enriched from blood (not recorded which). CDR3 DNA: TGCGCCAGCAGCACGGGACAGGGGCTGGGCACTGAAGCTTTCTTT. This gives the protein CASSTGQGLGTEAFF.